This TCR beta chain was observed in a study of T-cell memory formation after mild COVID-19. TCRdb reprocessed the 5' RACE reads with MiXCR, giving one entry per CDR3 protein. The data contain about 430,000 distinct CDR3 sequences, roughly 26% of them singletons. This clonotype appeared a few times. The sequence came from an adult woman who had mild COVID-19 (a few samples of this study predate the infection). Cell type and time point are not known. What was sequenced was PBMCs or a T cell subset sorted from them (not recorded which).

The CDR3 here is CASSRDLYNEQFF. The CDR3 DNA is TGTGCCAGCAGCCGGGACTTGTACAATGAGCAGTTCTTC. The rearrangement joins TRBV11-2 to TRBJ2-1; TRBD2 is a possible D gene (6 bases). Germline V gene sequence: CDR1 SGHAT, CDR2 FQNNGV. The CDR3 spans 13 residues. The V and J ends lost 5 bases and 4 bases respectively, with 9 bases between them.